Presented here are 26 T cell receptor beta chains from one specimen sequenced in a study of cytomegalovirus exposure and HLA in healthy donors. Some clones are missing from TCRdb's copy, which holds only in-frame ones; the method was immunoSEQ multiplex PCR. The sample consists of about 110,000 clones, about 92% of them appearing once. Sequences were obtained from PBMCs. The receptors originated from a woman younger than 30 in good health and CMV-seronegative.

V gene TRBV5-1 combines with J gene TRBJ2-3; weak D call: TRBD2 (5 bases). The germline gives CDR1 SGHRS, CDR2 YFSETQ. Trimming removed 0 bases at V and 3 bases at J, with 8 bases between. The CDR3 sequence is 14 residues long. CDR3 protein: CASSLGGFTDTQYF. The CDR3 region has the DNA TGCGCCAGCAGCTTGGGAGGGTTTACAGATACGCAGTATTTT.

CDR3 loop: CASSIVQGNGYTF. The CDR3 nucleotides read TGTGCCAGTAGTATTGTACAGGGCAATGGCTACACCTTC. This sequence joins TRBV19 and TRBJ1-2, with D perhaps matching TRBD1 (6 bases). V dropped 3 bases and J dropped 6 bases, with 11 bases sitting between them. Germline CDR1 and CDR2: LNHDA and SQIVND (reference sequence). The CDR3 is 13 amino acids.

The chain is built from TRBV4-3 and TRBJ2-1; 12 nucleotides align to TRBD2. With V trimmed by 0 bases and J by 8 bases, 5 bases remained unmatched. The V gene's germline CDR1 is LGHNA and CDR2 YSLEER. The CDR3 covers 16 residues. CDR3: CASSQDIASGGDEQFF. The CDR3 DNA follows: TGCGCCAGCAGCCAAGATATAGCTAGCGGGGGGGATGAGCAGTTCTTC.

The rearrangement joins TRBV7-9 to TRBJ2-7, with 8 nucleotides matching TRBD2. The trim removed 5 bases at V and 6 bases at J, leaving 12 bases unmatched. The length of the CDR3 is 15 residues. Germline CDR1 and CDR2: SEHNR and FQNEAQ (reference sequence). CDR3 sequence: CASSPTGGKRSEQYF. For the CDR3, the DNA is TGTGCCAGCAGCCCCACGGGGGGGAAACGGAGCGAGCAGTACTTC.

V and J are TRBV5-4 and TRBJ2-2; 12 nucleotides align to TRBD2. V lost 4 bases, J lost 6 bases, and 4 bases stayed unmatched. The CDR3 is 15 amino acids. Germline values: CDR1 SGHNT, CDR2 YYREEE (reference sequence). The CDR3 protein is CASSAASGGAGELFF. DNA of the CDR3: TGTGCCAGCAGCGCCGCTAGCGGGGGGGCCGGGGAGCTGTTTTTT.

The chain uses TRBV28 and TRBJ2-3; tentatively, D is TRBD1 (5 bases). The V end lost 7 bases, the J end lost 7 bases, and 9 bases lay between the germline ends. This CDR3 contains 11 residues. Germline CDR1 and CDR2: MDHEN and SYDVKM. The CDR3 bases are TGTGCCAGCACCGACAGAAATACGCAGTATTTT. Translated, it gives CASTDRNTQYF.

The chain recombines TRBV5-6 with TRBJ2-7; 8 nucleotides align to TRBD1. Trimming at V came to 4 bases and at J to 3 bases, leaving 12 bases not matched to a gene. Germline V gene sequence: CDR1 SGHDT, CDR2 YYEEEE. The CDR3 loop spans 16 amino acids. The DNA of the CDR3 is TGTGCCAGCAGCCAGCAGAACAGGGGGTCCCTCTACGAGCAGTACTTC. It translates to CASSQQNRGSLYEQYF.

This rearrangement joins TRBV7-2 to TRBJ1-5; 7 bases are a match to TRBD1. Germline V gives CDR1 SGHTA, CDR2 FQGNSA. V dropped 5 bases and J dropped 6; count of bases not matched to a gene: 7. There are 14 residues in the CDR3. CDR3 protein: CASSEGARSQPQHF. The DNA of the CDR3 is TGTGCCAGCAGCGAGGGGGCGAGAAGTCAGCCCCAGCATTTT.

The chain carries TRBV4-2 and TRBJ2-5; 10 bases fit TRBD2. The CDR3 spans 16 residues. Germline V gene lookup returns CDR1 LGHNA and CDR2 YNFKEQ. V shed 0 bases, J shed 1 base, and the junction held 2 bases outside the gene matches. The CDR3: CASSQDIAGGQETQYF. The DNA for the CDR3 is TGTGCCAGCAGCCAAGACATAGCGGGGGGCCAAGAGACCCAGTACTTC.

This chain links TRBV29-1 with TRBJ1-2; D unresolved. Germline CDR1 reads SQVTM; CDR2 reads ANQGSEA. The CDR3 has 13 residues. Trimming left V 4 bases short and J 6 bases short, with 15 bases between. CDR3 residues: CSVVSPGLNGYTF. CDR3 coding DNA: TGCAGCGTTGTTTCTCCTGGCCTGAATGGCTACACCTTC.

The chain links TRBV7-2 to TRBJ1-1; 7 positions match TRBD1. The CDR3 runs 14 residues. From germline, CDR1 is SGHTA and CDR2 FQGNSA. After removal of 5 bases from V and 1 base from J, the junction contained 4 bases not matched to a gene. The CDR3: CASSGDSRNTEAFF. CDR3 DNA: TGTGCCAGCAGCGGGGACAGTCGGAACACTGAAGCTTTCTTT. The full variable domain, in which reference TRBV7-2 and TRBJ1-1 provide the parts outside the CDR3, is GAGVSQSPSNKVTEKGKDVELRCDPISGHTALYWYRQSLGQGLEFLIYFQGNSAPDKSGLPSDRFSAERTGGSVSTLTIQRTQQEDSAVYLCASSGDSRNTEAFFGQGTRLTVV.

This sequence joins TRBV11-2 and TRBJ2-7, with 8 bases fitting TRBD1. V lost 3 bases and J lost 6; bases outside the gene matches: 7. The CDR3 spans 14 residues. Germline lookup yields CDR1 SGHAT and CDR2 FQNNGV. DNA of the CDR3: TGTGCCAGCAGCTTTAGTCAGGGGGCAGGCGAGCAGTACTTC. Translating it yields CASSFSQGAGEQYF.

This clone was detected only once. The chain is built from TRBV30 and TRBJ1-4; 8 nucleotides match TRBD1. This CDR3 contains 17 residues. Germline V gene data show CDR1 as GTSNPN and CDR2 as SVGIG (reference sequence). V shed 5 bases, J shed 0 bases, and the junction held 11 bases outside the gene matches. CDR3 protein: CAWALDRGGTTNEKLFF. DNA of the CDR3: TGTGCCTGGGCCCTTGACAGGGGAGGTACAACTAATGAAAAACTGTTTTTT. The whole variable domain, filled in from reference TRBV30 and TRBJ1-4, reads SQTIHQWPATLVQPVGSPLSLECTVEGTSNPNLYWYRQAAGRGLQLLFYSVGIGQISSEVPQNLSASRPQDRQFILSSKKLLLSDSGFYLCAWALDRGGTTNEKLFFGSGTQLSVL.

CDR3 in DNA: TGTGCCAGCAGCACCCCGGGGACAGTAACGTCCATGGAGGTAAAAGGGGAGCTGTTTTTT. Its translation is CASSTPGTVTSMEVKGELFF. This rearrangement joins TRBV9 to TRBJ2-2; TRBD1 aligns across 7 bases. V dropped 4 bases and J dropped 8; count of bases not matched to a gene: 26. CDR1 and CDR2 from the germline V gene are SGDLS and YYNGEE. The CDR3 spans 20 residues.

The V and J genes are TRBV5-1 and TRBJ1-2; TRBD1 agrees at 7 bases. There are 16 residues in the CDR3. Germline V gene data show CDR1 as SGHRS and CDR2 as YFSETQ. Germline trimming cut 0 bases from V and 8 bases from J; bases unmatched to any gene: 13. The CDR3 protein is CASSLAGTEDLRGYTF. CDR3 DNA sequence: TGCGCCAGCAGCTTGGCAGGGACAGAGGATTTGAGGGGCTACACCTTC.

This rearrangement joins TRBV7-2 to TRBJ1-4, with TRBD1 as a possible D gene (6 bases). Trimming left V 0 bases short and J 8 bases short, with 10 bases between. Germline lookup yields CDR1 SGHTA and CDR2 FQGNSA. CDR3 size: 14 residues. The CDR3 loop is CASSLARGGEKLFF. The CDR3 nucleotides are TGTGCCAGCAGCTTAGCCAGGGGAGGGGAAAAACTGTTTTTT.

The chain links TRBV6-6 to TRBJ2-7, with TRBD1 matching 10 bases. The CDR3 consists of 12 residues. Germline trimming cut 11 bases from V and 6 bases from J; bases unmatched to any gene: 7. The V gene's germline CDR1 is MNHNY and CDR2 SVGAGI (reference sequence). CDR3 DNA sequence: TGTGCCTCCGGGACAGGGGTTGCCGAGCAGTACTTC. Its protein product is CASGTGVAEQYF.

This clone has just one count. The rearrangement uses TRBV25-1 and TRBJ2-5; a weak D match, TRBD1 (6 bases). Trimming pared 6 bases from V and 1 base from J, leaving 9 bases between. This CDR3 has 13 amino acids. Germline-derived CDR1 and CDR2 are MGHDK and SYGVNS. CDR3: CASRGQIQETQYF. As DNA, the CDR3 is TGTGCCAGCAGAGGACAGATCCAAGAGACCCAGTACTTC.

In its sample, this clone was seen a few times. This chain connects TRBV6-5 to TRBJ1-6; possible D gene TRBD1, 5 bases. V lost 6 bases and J 8 bases, leaving 17 bases between the germline ends. CDR1 and CDR2 (germline): MNHEY, SVGAGI. The CDR3 sequence is 15 residues long. The CDR3 reads CASSLTGLGDSPLHF. CDR3 in DNA: TGTGCCAGCAGCCTGACGGGACTCGGCGATTCACCCCTCCACTTT.

The chain uses TRBV11-2 and TRBJ1-4; 10 nucleotides match TRBD1. V trimming: 0 bases; J trimming: 5 bases; junction bases outside the gene matches: 6. Germline CDR1 reads SGHAT; CDR2 reads FQNNGV. The length of the CDR3 is 17 residues. The CDR3 here is CASSLETGGPLNEKLFF. The CDR3, as DNA: TGTGCCAGCAGCTTAGAGACAGGGGGCCCACTGAATGAAAAACTGTTTTTT. The entire variable domain, with the rest obtained from reference TRBV11-2 and TRBJ1-4, is as follows: EAGVAQSPRYKIIEKRQSVAFWCNPISGHATLYWYQQILGQGPKLLIQFQNNGVVDDSQLPKDRFSAERLKGVDSTLKIQPAKLEDSAVYLCASSLETGGPLNEKLFFGSGTQLSVL.

This clone was seen only a few times. The J gene is TRBJ1-6, the V gene TRBV6-1; D gene ambiguous. This CDR3 contains 15 residues. Germline lookup yields CDR1 MNHNS and CDR2 SASEGT. V shed 6 bases and J shed 7 bases, with 16 bases lying between them. The CDR3, as DNA: TGTGCCAGCAGGCCGGGTAGCGGCACAAATTCACCCCTCCACTTT. Translated, it gives CASRPGSGTNSPLHF.

The rearrangement links TRBV19 to TRBJ2-1, with 10 bases identical to TRBD2. CDR3 length equals 16 residues. The germline V gene encodes CDR1 LNHDA and CDR2 SQIVND (reference sequence). The ends lost 2 bases at V and 5 bases at J; junction bases unmatched: 6. The CDR3, as DNA: TGTGCCAGTAGTATATTAGGGACTAGCGTGAACAATGAGCAGTTCTTC. Translated: CASSILGTSVNNEQFF.

DNA for the CDR3: TGTGCCAGCCGGGGGTTGGGAGAGACCCAGTACTTC. It yields the protein CASRGLGETQYF. This chain connects TRBV9 to TRBJ2-5, with D maybe TRBD2 (6 bases). Trimming removed 7 bases from V and 4 bases from J, with 11 bases in between. Per the germline V gene, CDR1 is SGDLS and CDR2 is YYNGEE. The CDR3 length is 12 residues.

The chain combines TRBV30 with TRBJ2-1; 13 bases are shared with TRBD2. Looked up from germline, CDR1 is GTSNPN and CDR2 is SVGIG (reference sequence). The CDR3 runs to 17 residues. V dropped 3 bases and J dropped 4; count of bases not matched to a gene: 9. In nucleotides, the CDR3 is TGTGCCTGGAGCGACTCGACTAGCGGGGGGTATTACAATGAGCAGTTCTTC. The encoded protein is CAWSDSTSGGYYNEQFF.

CDR3 coding DNA: TGCAGCGTCGACCCAGGACAATACAGGGACACTGAAGCTTTCTTT. It encodes CSVDPGQYRDTEAFF. This chain links TRBV29-1 with TRBJ1-1, with D possibly being TRBD1 (6 bases). Germline loops: CDR1 SQVTM, CDR2 ANQGSEA. The CDR3 spans 15 residues. Trimming pared 6 bases from V and 3 bases from J, leaving 20 bases between.

This clone is a singleton in its sample. The chain employs TRBV6-6 and TRBJ2-5; D is unresolved. Germline CDR1 and CDR2: MNHNY and SVGAGI (reference sequence). V dropped 8 bases and J dropped 5 bases, with 15 bases sitting between them. The CDR3 consists of 13 residues. CDR3 amino acids: CASRPFNGETQYF. The CDR3 DNA reads TGTGCCAGCCGCCCCTTTAACGGGGAGACCCAGTACTTC.